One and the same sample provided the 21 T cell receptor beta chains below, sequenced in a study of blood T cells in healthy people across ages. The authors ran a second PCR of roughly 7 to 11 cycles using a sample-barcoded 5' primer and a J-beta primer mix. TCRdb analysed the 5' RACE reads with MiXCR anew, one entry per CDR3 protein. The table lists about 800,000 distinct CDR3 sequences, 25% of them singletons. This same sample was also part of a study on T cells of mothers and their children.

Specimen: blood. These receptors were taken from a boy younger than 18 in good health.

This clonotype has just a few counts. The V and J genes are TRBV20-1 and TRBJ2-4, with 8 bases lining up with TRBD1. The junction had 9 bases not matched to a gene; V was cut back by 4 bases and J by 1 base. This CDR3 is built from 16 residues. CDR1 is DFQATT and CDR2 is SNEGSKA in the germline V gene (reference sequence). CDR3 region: CSANPQGVAAKNIQYF. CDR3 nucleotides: TGCAGTGCTAACCCACAGGGGGTTGCGGCCAAAAACATTCAGTACTTC.

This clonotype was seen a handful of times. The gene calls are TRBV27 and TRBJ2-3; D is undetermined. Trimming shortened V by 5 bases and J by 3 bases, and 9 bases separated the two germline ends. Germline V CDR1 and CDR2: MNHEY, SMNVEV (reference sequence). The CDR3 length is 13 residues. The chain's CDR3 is CASSHGSTDTQYF. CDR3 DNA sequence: TGTGCCAGCAGTCACGGGTCTACAGATACGCAGTATTTT.

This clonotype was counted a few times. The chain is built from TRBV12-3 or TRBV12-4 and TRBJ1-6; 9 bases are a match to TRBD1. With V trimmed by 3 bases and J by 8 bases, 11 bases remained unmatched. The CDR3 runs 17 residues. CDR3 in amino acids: CASSFSRGTGPDSPLHF. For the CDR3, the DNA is TGTGCCAGCAGTTTCTCGCGAGGGACAGGGCCGGATTCACCCCTCCACTTT.

This CDR3 is CASSLGPSAEQYF. The CDR3 nucleotides are TGTGCCAGCAGCTTAGGCCCCTCGGCCGAGCAGTACTTC. V is TRBV7-9 and J is TRBJ2-7; no clear D gene. In germline, CDR1 is SEHNR, CDR2 FQNEAQ (reference sequence). Trimming took off 1 base at V and 6 bases at J, with 10 bases between the two ends. There are 13 residues in the CDR3.

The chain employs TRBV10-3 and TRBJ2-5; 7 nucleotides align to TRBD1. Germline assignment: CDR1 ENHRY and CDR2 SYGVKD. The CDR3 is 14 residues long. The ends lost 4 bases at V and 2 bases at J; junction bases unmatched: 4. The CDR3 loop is CAISVRGPQETQYF. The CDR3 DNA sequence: TGTGCCATCAGTGTGAGGGGGCCTCAAGAGACCCAGTACTTC.

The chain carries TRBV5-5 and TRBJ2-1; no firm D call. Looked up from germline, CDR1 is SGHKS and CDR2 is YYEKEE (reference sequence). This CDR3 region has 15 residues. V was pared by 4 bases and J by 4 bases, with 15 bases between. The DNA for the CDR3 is TGTGCCAGCAGCCAGACCCCTTCGGGTTACAATGAGCAGTTCTTC. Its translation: CASSQTPSGYNEQFF.

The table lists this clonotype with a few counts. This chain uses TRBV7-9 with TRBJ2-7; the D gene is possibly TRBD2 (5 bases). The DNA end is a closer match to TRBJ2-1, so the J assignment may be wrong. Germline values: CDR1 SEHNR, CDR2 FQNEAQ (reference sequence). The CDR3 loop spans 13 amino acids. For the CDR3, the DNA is TGTGCCAGCAGCTTAGTTGCGGGCGGCGAGCAGTTCTTC. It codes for CASSLVAGGEQFF.

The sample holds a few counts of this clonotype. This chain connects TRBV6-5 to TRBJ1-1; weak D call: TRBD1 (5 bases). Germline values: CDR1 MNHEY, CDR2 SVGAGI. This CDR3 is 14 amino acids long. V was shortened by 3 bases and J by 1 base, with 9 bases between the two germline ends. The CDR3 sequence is CASSYNQGNTEAFF. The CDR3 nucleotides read TGTGCCAGCAGTTATAACCAGGGGAACACTGAAGCTTTCTTT.

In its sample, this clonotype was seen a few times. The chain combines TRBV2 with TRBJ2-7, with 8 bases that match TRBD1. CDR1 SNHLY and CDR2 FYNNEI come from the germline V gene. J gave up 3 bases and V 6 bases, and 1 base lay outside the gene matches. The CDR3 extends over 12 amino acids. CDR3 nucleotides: TGTGCCAGCAGGGACAGGGTCTACGAGCAGTACTTC. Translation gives CASRDRVYEQYF.

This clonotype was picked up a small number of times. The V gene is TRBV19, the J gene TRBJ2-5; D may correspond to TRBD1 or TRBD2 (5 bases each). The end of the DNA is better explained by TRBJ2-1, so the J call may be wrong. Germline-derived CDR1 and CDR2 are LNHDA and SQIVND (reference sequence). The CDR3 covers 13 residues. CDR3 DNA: TGTGCCAGTAGTATAGGGGGGAAAGGCGAGCAGTTCTTC. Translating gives CASSIGGKGEQFF.

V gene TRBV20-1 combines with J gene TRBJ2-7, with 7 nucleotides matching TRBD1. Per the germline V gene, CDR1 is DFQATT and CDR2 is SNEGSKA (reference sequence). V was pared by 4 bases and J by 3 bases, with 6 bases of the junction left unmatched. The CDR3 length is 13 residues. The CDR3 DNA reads TGCAGTGCTACGTGGGACAGACACTACGAGCAGTACTTC. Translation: CSATWDRHYEQYF.

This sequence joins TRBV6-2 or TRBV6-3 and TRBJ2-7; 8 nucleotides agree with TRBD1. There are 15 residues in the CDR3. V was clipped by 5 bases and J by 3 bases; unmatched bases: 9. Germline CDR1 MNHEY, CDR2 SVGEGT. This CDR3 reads CASSDTGTGHYEQYF. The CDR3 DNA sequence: TGTGCCAGCAGTGATACCGGGACAGGACACTACGAGCAGTACTTC.

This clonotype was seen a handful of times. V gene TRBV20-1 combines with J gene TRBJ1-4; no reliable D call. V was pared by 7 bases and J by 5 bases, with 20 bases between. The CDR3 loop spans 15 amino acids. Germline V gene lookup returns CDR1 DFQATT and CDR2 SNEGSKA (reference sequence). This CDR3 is CSVPTRIVKNEKLFF. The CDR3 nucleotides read TGCAGTGTCCCAACCCGGATTGTGAAAAATGAAAAACTGTTTTTT.

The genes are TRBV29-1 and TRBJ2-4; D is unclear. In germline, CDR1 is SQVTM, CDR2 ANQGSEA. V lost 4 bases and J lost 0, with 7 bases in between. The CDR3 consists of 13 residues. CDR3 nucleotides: TGCAGCGTTGTTTTGGGAGCCAAAAACATTCAGTACTTC. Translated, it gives CSVVLGAKNIQYF.

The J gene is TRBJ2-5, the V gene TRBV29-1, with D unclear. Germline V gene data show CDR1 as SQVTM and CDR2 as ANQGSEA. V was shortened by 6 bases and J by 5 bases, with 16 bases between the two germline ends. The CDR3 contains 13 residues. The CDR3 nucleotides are TGCAGCGTCACGTCCTGGGCCGGGGAGACCCAGTACTTC. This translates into CSVTSWAGETQYF.

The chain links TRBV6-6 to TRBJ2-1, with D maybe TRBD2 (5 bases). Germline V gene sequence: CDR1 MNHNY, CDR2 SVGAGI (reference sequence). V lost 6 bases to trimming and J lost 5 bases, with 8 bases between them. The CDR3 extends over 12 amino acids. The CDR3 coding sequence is TGTGCCAGCAGGGAGGTTCACAATGAGCAGTTCTTC. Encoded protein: CASREVHNEQFF.

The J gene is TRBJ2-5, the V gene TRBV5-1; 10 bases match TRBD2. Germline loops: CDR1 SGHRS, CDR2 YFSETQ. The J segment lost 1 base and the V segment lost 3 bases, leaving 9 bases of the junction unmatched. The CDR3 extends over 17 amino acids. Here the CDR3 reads CASSSQWVAGGQETQYF. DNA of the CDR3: TGCGCCAGCAGCTCCCAGTGGGTAGCGGGGGGCCAAGAGACCCAGTACTTC.

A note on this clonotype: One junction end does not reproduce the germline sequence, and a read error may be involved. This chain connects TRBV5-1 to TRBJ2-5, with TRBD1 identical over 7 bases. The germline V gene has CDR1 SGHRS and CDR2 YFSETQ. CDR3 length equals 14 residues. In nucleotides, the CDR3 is TGCGCCAGCAGCTTGGATGGACAGGTTAACGAGCAGTGCTTC. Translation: CASSLDGQVNEQCF.

The CDR3 loop reads CSVRQGLTYNEQFF. Here the CDR3 DNA reads TGCAGCGTAAGACAGGGGTTAACCTACAATGAGCAGTTCTTC. V is TRBV29-1 and J is TRBJ2-1; 8 positions match TRBD1. CDR3 length: 14 amino acids. The germline CDR1 and CDR2 sequences are SQVTM and ANQGSEA. Germline trimming cut 6 bases from V and 2 bases from J; bases unmatched to any gene: 6.

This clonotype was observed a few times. The CDR3 spells CASTQRGRGPTGELFF. The CDR3 DNA sequence: TGTGCCAGTACTCAGAGGGGCAGGGGGCCCACCGGGGAGCTGTTTTTT. V usage is TRBV19 and J usage is TRBJ2-2; 8 bases line up with TRBD1. J was trimmed by 4 bases and V by 7 bases; bases with no gene match: 11. The CDR3 is 16 residues long. Germline CDR1 and CDR2: LNHDA and SQIVND (reference sequence). Together with reference TRBV19 and TRBJ2-2, the CDR3 gives the full variable domain: DGGITQSPKYLFRKEGQNVTLSCEQNLNHDAMYWYRQDPGQGLRLIYYSQIVNDFQKGDIAEGYSVSREKKESFPLTVTSAQKNPTAFYLCASTQRGRGPTGELFFGEGSRLTVL.

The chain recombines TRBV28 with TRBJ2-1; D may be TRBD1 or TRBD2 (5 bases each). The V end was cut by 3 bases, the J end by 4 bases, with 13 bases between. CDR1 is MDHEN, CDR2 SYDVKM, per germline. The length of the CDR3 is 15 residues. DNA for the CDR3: TGTGCCAGCAGTTTGGGGGACGTAGTATACAATGAGCAGTTCTTC. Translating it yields CASSLGDVVYNEQFF. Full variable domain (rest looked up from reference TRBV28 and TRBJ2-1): DVKVTQSSRYLVKRTGEKVFLECVQDMDHENMFWYRQDPGLGLRLIYFSYDVKMKEKGDIPEGYSVSREKKERFSLILESASTNQTSMYLCASSLGDVVYNEQFFGPGTRLTVL.